This T cell receptor (beta chain) was captured by sequencing in a study of neurological immune-mediated disorders. Synthesis of cDNA used 5'RACE (with 10-nucleotide random UMIs). MiXCR was run by TCRdb on the 5' RACE reads, yielding one entry per CDR3 protein. The table lists tens of thousands of distinct CDR3 sequences, under 14% of them singletons. Many counts were recorded for this clonotype. The receptor was isolated from a woman between 25 and 40 years old with HTLV-1-associated myelopathy (HAM/TSP). The sample was CD4+ T cells from blood.

The CDR3 loop reads CAISRDRGTDTQYF. Written as DNA, the CDR3 is TGTGCCATCAGCAGAGACAGGGGCACAGATACGCAGTATTTT. This sequence joins TRBV10-3 and TRBJ2-3, with 7 nucleotides matching TRBD1. This CDR3 has 14 amino acids. The germline V gene has CDR1 ENHRY and CDR2 SYGVKD. V dropped 6 bases and J dropped 1; count of bases not matched to a gene: 4.